Following are 20 T cell receptor beta chains from one sample sequenced in a study of cytomegalovirus exposure and HLA in healthy donors. Data came from immunoSEQ multiplex PCR; TCRdb stores just in-frame clones and leaves some out. This table holds 250,000 to 400,000 clones, about nine tenths found once. The sequenced sample consisted of PBMCs. These receptors originate from a woman in her twenties or thirties in good health and CMV-seropositive.

V gene TRBV30 combines with J gene TRBJ2-3; D is unresolved. The CDR3 runs to 14 residues. Trimming cost V 1 base and J 6 bases, with 14 bases left between them. Germline V gene lookup returns CDR1 GTSNPN and CDR2 SVGIG (reference sequence). The CDR3 region has the DNA TGTGCCTGGAGTGGCGTACCCACCCAGGATACGCAGTATTTT. Residues: CAWSGVPTQDTQYF.

The CDR3 spells CAWSALAGGPYEQYF. The CDR3 DNA reads TGTGCCTGGAGTGCCCTAGCGGGAGGTCCCTACGAGCAGTACTTC. The chain recombines TRBV30 with TRBJ2-7, with TRBD2 matching over 11 bases. The length of the CDR3 is 15 residues. Germline lookup yields CDR1 GTSNPN and CDR2 SVGIG (reference sequence). V lost 1 base, J lost 2 bases, and 4 bases stayed unmatched.

The chain has TRBV4-1 and TRBJ2-4, with D hard to call. There are 13 residues in the CDR3. Per the germline V gene, CDR1 is MGHRA and CDR2 is YSYEKL. V lost 3 bases, J lost 4 bases, and 7 bases lay in between. As DNA, the CDR3 is TGCGCCAGCAGCCACGATGATAAAAACATTCAGTACTTC. Encoded protein: CASSHDDKNIQYF.

This rearrangement joins TRBV15 to TRBJ2-2, with D maybe TRBD1 (5 bases). CDR3 length equals 15 residues. Trimming took 1 base from V and 4 from J, leaving 10 bases between them. Per germline, CDR1 LNHNV and CDR2 YYDKDF (reference sequence). CDR3 nucleotide sequence: TGTGCCACCAGCAGAGGACAGCCGCGCACCGGGGAGCTGTTTTTT. This gives the protein CATSRGQPRTGELFF.

The chain uses TRBV7-9 and TRBJ2-2; 12 bases match TRBD2. The CDR3 consists of 19 residues. Per the germline V gene, CDR1 is SEHNR and CDR2 is FQNEAQ (reference sequence). The junction had 13 bases not matched to a gene; V was cut back by 5 bases and J by 3 bases. The CDR3 is CASSTRTSGDRRDTGELFF. The CDR3 DNA sequence: TGTGCCAGCAGCACCCGGACTAGCGGGGACAGGAGAGACACCGGGGAGCTGTTTTTT.

V gene TRBV15 combines with J gene TRBJ2-1; 9 nucleotides align to TRBD1. CDR1 is LNHNV, CDR2 YYDKDF, per germline (reference sequence). V lost 10 bases and J lost 8; bases outside the gene matches: 21. CDR3 length: 17 residues. This CDR3 reads CAIAGTGLDSWGYEQFF. CDR3 in DNA: TGTGCCATTGCCGGGACAGGGCTTGATTCGTGGGGGTATGAGCAGTTCTTC.

The J gene is TRBJ2-3, the V gene TRBV9, with 9 bases identical to TRBD1. CDR3 length equals 15 residues. V dropped 3 bases and J dropped 7; count of bases not matched to a gene: 9. Germline CDR1 SGDLS, CDR2 YYNGEE. In DNA form, the CDR3 reads TGTGCCAGCAGCGCCGCCGGGACAGGGTTACATACGCAGTATTTT. Protein sequence: CASSAAGTGLHTQYF.

This chain uses TRBV4-2 with TRBJ1-2, with a tentative D call TRBD1 (6 bases). The germline CDR1 and CDR2 sequences are LGHNA and YNFKEQ. CDR3 length: 16 residues. The V and J ends lost 0 bases and 4 bases respectively, with 15 bases between them. CDR3 loop: CASSQDGGGSVYGYTF. The CDR3 coding sequence is TGTGCCAGCAGCCAAGATGGGGGGGGCTCGGTCTATGGCTACACCTTC.

This chain connects TRBV5-1 to TRBJ1-1; 7 nucleotides align to TRBD1. CDR3 length: 13 amino acids. Germline CDR1 reads SGHRS; CDR2 reads YFSETQ. J gave up 6 bases and V 4 bases, and 6 bases lay outside the gene matches. The CDR3 DNA reads TGCGCCAGCAGCCTGGACAGGAAGGCTGAAGCTTTCTTT. Encoded protein: CASSLDRKAEAFF.

CDR3 in DNA: TGTGCCAGCAGTTACGGGGCCCACAATGAGCAGTTCTTC. Encoded protein: CASSYGAHNEQFF. The rearrangement links TRBV27 to TRBJ2-1, with D perhaps assigned TRBD1 or TRBD2 (5 bases each). Germline V gene sequence: CDR1 MNHEY, CDR2 SMNVEV (reference sequence). The CDR3 is made up of 13 amino acids. Trimming shortened V by 4 bases and J by 5 bases, and 9 bases separated the two germline ends.

The chain uses TRBV28 and TRBJ2-7; D is unclear. V lost 3 bases and J lost 3, with 9 bases in between. Germline V gene lookup returns CDR1 MDHEN and CDR2 SYDVKM. This CDR3 is 13 amino acids long. CDR3 in amino acids: CASSFRSYYEQYF. In nucleotides, the CDR3 is TGTGCCAGCAGTTTTCGGTCGTACTACGAGCAGTACTTC.

V gene TRBV11-1 combines with J gene TRBJ2-5, with TRBD1 matching over 7 bases. In germline, CDR1 is SGHAT, CDR2 FQDESV (reference sequence). V shed 6 bases, J shed 2 bases, and the junction held 9 bases outside the gene matches. The CDR3 totals 15 residues. The CDR3 DNA reads as TGTGCCAGCAGTGGAGAAAGGGGACAGCAAGAGACCCAGTACTTC. It is translated as CASSGERGQQETQYF.

This clone showed up just once. The chain couples TRBV9 to TRBJ1-5; TRBD1 matches 7 bases. The germline CDR1 and CDR2 sequences are SGDLS and YYNGEE. CDR3 length: 14 residues. V trimming: 5 bases; J trimming: 4 bases; junction bases outside the gene matches: 6. The CDR3, as DNA: TGTGCCAGCAGTGGAGGGGGCTCTAATCAGCCCCAGCATTTT. The encoded protein is CASSGGGSNQPQHF.

The genes are TRBV29-1 and TRBJ1-2; weak D call: TRBD1 (6 bases). Germline CDR1 SQVTM, CDR2 ANQGSEA. Trimming removed 3 bases at V and 2 bases at J, with 13 bases between. The CDR3 extends over 14 amino acids. The CDR3 DNA sequence: TGCAGCGTTGATTCGGGGGCATCGAACTATGGCTACACCTTC. Translating it yields CSVDSGASNYGYTF.

This rearrangement joins TRBV5-1 to TRBJ2-1; possibly TRBD2 for D (5 bases). Germline V gives CDR1 SGHRS, CDR2 YFSETQ. The ends were cut back, 1 base at V and 3 bases at J, with 17 bases in the middle. The CDR3 spans 17 residues. As DNA, the CDR3 is TGCGCCAGCAGCTTGAACCTAGCTGGTTTGGTCTACAATGAGCAGTTCTTC. This codes for CASSLNLAGLVYNEQFF.

The chain recombines TRBV10-3 with TRBJ2-5; tentatively, D is TRBD1 (6 bases). The CDR3 extends over 14 amino acids. Germline-derived CDR1 and CDR2 are ENHRY and SYGVKD. Deletions cut 0 bases from V and 5 bases from J, with 10 bases between. DNA for the CDR3: TGTGCCATCAGTGAGTCGGGTCAGGGGGAGACCCAGTACTTC. Its translation is CAISESGQGETQYF.

V gene TRBV5-6 combines with J gene TRBJ2-7; 8 bases line up with TRBD2. This CDR3 spans 14 amino acids. Germline V lookup: CDR1 SGHDT, CDR2 YYEEEE. J lost 4 bases, V lost 4 bases, and 7 bases had no gene match. CDR3 loop: CASSLGLGGYEQYF. CDR3 bases: TGTGCCAGCAGCCTGGGACTAGGAGGATACGAGCAGTACTTC.

This chain links TRBV14 with TRBJ2-2, with a weak D call TRBD2 (6 bases). This CDR3 comprises 17 residues. The germline gives CDR1 SGHDN, CDR2 FVKESK. Trimming cost V 0 bases and J 7 bases, with 18 bases left between them. The CDR3 here is CASSQDVRLGLDGELFF. CDR3 sequence (DNA): TGTGCCAGCAGCCAAGATGTGAGGTTGGGACTCGACGGGGAGCTGTTTTTT. The complete variable domain, with remaining parts taken from reference TRBV14 and TRBJ2-2, reads EAGVTQFPSHSVIEKGQTVTLRCDPISGHDNLYWYRRVMGKEIKFLLHFVKESKQDESGMPNNRFLAERTGGTYSTLKVQPAELEDSGVYFCASSQDVRLGLDGELFFGEGSRLTVL.

V usage is TRBV4-3 and J usage is TRBJ1-1, with D unclear. This CDR3 comprises 14 residues. With 2 bases removed from V and 3 bases from J, the gap between germline ends came to 10 bases. CDR1 and CDR2 from the germline V gene are LGHNA and YSLEER. CDR3 protein: CASSQIEGDTEAFF. CDR3 nucleotide sequence: TGCGCCAGCAGCCAAATAGAGGGCGACACTGAAGCTTTCTTT.

The chain has TRBV4-1 and TRBJ2-7; 7 bases agree with TRBD1. CDR1 and CDR2 from the germline V gene are MGHRA and YSYEKL. Losses at the gene ends were 2 bases for V and 0 bases for J; bases not matched to a gene: 7. This CDR3 contains 16 residues. In nucleotides, the CDR3 is TGCGCCAGCAGCCAAACTCCGGGACAGAGCTCCTACGAGCAGTACTTC. Protein sequence: CASSQTPGQSSYEQYF.